This TCR beta chain was recorded in a study of cytomegalovirus exposure and HLA in healthy donors. Study findings and constraints: In a later analysis, common viral pathogens appeared linked to several of the most significant clusters. Rarity held for most TCR sequences, but there were some public TCRs that occurred in many donors. Some V segments (TRBV6-2 and TRBV6-3 among them) were excluded as indistinguishable.

The PCR had 60 Vbeta and 13 Jbeta primers. Profiling relied on immunoSEQ multiplex PCR, and the TCRdb table lists in-frame clones only, not all of them. Here the sample spans more than 150,000 clones, around 78% being singletons. Germline CDR1 reads LNHDA; CDR2 reads SQIVND (reference sequence). The CDR3 spans 15 residues. V shed 3 bases and J shed 5 bases, with 11 bases lying between them. As for this clone: Antigen: not known.

The sequencing input was PBMCs. The chain links TRBV19 to TRBJ1-6, with a possible D match to TRBD1 (5 bases). The clonotype originates from a man in his forties or fifties in good health and CMV-seronegative. The CDR3, as DNA: TGTGCCAGTAGTATTCCGGGACTCCATAATTCACCCCTCCACTTT. Its translation: CASSIPGLHNSPLHF.